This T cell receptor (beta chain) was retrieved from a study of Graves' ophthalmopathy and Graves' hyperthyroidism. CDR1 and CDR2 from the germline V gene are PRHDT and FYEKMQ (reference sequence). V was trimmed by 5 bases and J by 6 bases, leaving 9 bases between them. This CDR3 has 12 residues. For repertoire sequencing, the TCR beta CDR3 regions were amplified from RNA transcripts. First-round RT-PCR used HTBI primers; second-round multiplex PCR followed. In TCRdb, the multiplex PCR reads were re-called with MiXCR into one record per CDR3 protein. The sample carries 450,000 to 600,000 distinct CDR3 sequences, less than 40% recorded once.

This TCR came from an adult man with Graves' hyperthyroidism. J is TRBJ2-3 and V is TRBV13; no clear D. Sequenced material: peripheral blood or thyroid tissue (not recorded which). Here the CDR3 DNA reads TGTGCCAGCAGCGCCCAAACCGATACGCAGTATTTT. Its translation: CASSAQTDTQYF.